These T cell receptor beta chains were read from a single sample in a study of cytomegalovirus exposure and HLA in healthy donors. Measured with immunoSEQ multiplex PCR; TCRdb has only the in-frame clones, and not every one. Among about 94,000 clones listed, around 69% were seen once. The source material was PBMCs. The receptors shown here come from a man aged 25-45 years in good health and CMV-seronegative. The CDR3 runs from the conserved cysteine through the conserved F or W.

V | CDR3
TRBV5-8 | CASSTRQGRLGYTF
TRBV18 | CASSLRTGGDTQYF
TRBV6-5 | CASSHGRAGNQPQHF
TRBV19 | CASSIQLSYEQYF
TRBV9 | CASTPETANYGYTF
TRBV10-3 | CAISGGTGGTGELFF
TRBV29-1 | CSVEGADTGELFF
TRBV9 | CASSVALQGKGNTIYF
TRBV6-4 | CASSRGLADTDTQYF
TRBV10-3 | CATGTGTGRPYEQYF
TRBV9 | CASSVRGLAGGLSNEQFF
TRBV11-3 | CASSLSESYEQYF
TRBV5-1 | CASSWDLDTQYF
TRBV28 | CASRYPGQLNTEAFF
TRBV29-1 | CSVEPAGAKNIQYF
TRBV9 | CASQGTENTGELFF
TRBV7-9 | CSSSSTPPGGYTEAFF
TRBV28 | CASHYTGTGVTNYGYTF
TRBV9 | CASSVASGVDAFF
TRBV5-1 | CASSQLSGLAGYNEQFF
TRBV7-3 | CASSEGGDGELFF
TRBV9 | CASRVSGRKAKNIQYF
TRBV11-3 | CASSLGQGPYEQYF
TRBV30 | CAWSPRTGRLDEQYF
TRBV5-1 | CASSLGGSSNTGELFF
TRBV11-2 | CASSFQFRGSGNTIYF
TRBV19 | CASTPIDRGSTEAFF
TRBV27 | CASSTYRAGGNTGELFF
TRBV9 | CASSVGTNSNQPQHF
TRBV11-1 | CASSQRGGRTIYEQYF
TRBV28 | CASRKRESLRNEQFF
TRBV5-1 | CASSRGQGAGEQYF
TRBV18 | CASSPQTSSGNTIYF
TRBV6-1 | CASSPTGDNEQFF
TRBV25-1 | CASSEDDRDGYTF
TRBV7-3 | CASSSHGGNTEAFF
TRBV5-1 | CASSFGQGGSEQYF
TRBV27 | CASSFSGGGEQFF
TRBV20-1 | CSASGEETQYF
TRBV6-5 | CASSYSYGTGTDTQYF
TRBV28 | CASSLGQAPLNYGYTF
TRBV5-8 | CASSFRVNTEAFF
TRBV6-1 | CASSATSGHNEQFF
TRBV4-2 | CASSHPGTSSYEQYF
TRBV7-2 | CASSRQSGGSYEQYF
TRBV27 | CASSLSLGGGADGYTF
TRBV7-3 | CASRGEDTGAYSNQPQHF
TRBV27 | CASNPGLAGESFPYEQYF
TRBV5-1 | CASSLGVRRDEQFF
TRBV4-2 | CASSLGTSGVTEQYF